These 29 T cell receptor beta chains share one sample of origin, sequenced in a study of CD8+CD57+ T cells in acquired aplastic anemia. The template used for profiling TCR beta VDJ and CDR3 was genomic DNA. TCRdb used MiXCR to reprocess the reads, holding one entry per CDR3 protein. The sample yields 130,000 or so distinct CDR3 sequences, about 60% seen once. CD8+CD57+ cell expansion had been shown by flow cytometry in patients chosen for sequencing. The sample was sorted CD4+, CD8+, or CD8+CD57+ T cells (not recorded which) from PBMCs. These TCRs come from a human donor with aplastic anemia.

CDR3 bases: TGTGCCAGCAGCTTCGGACAGGCCAACACTGAAGCTTTCTTT. This gives the protein CASSFGQANTEAFF. The chain uses TRBV7-9 and TRBJ1-1, with 7 nucleotides matching TRBD1. Trimming at V came to 3 bases and at J to 2 bases, leaving 3 bases not matched to a gene. Germline V CDR1 and CDR2: SEHNR, FQNEAQ (reference sequence). The CDR3 loop spans 14 amino acids.

This sequence joins TRBV2 and TRBJ1-6, with 9 bases that match TRBD1. Per the germline V gene, CDR1 is SNHLY and CDR2 is FYNNEI. The CDR3 runs to 15 residues. With V trimmed by 6 bases and J by 8 bases, 8 bases remained unmatched. The CDR3 DNA reads as TGTGCCAGCAGAGGAGGGACAGGGAATTATTCACCCCTCCACTTT. It is translated as CASRGGTGNYSPLHF.

The rearrangement links TRBV7-9 to TRBJ1-3; no firm D call. This CDR3 is built from 14 residues. Deletions cut 2 bases from V and 0 bases from J, with 5 bases between. Germline CDR1 is SEHNR and CDR2 is FQNEAQ (reference sequence). CDR3 coding DNA: TGTGCCAGCAGCTTACCCCCCTCTGGAAACACCATATATTTT. Its protein is CASSLPPSGNTIYF.

The V gene is TRBV29-1, the J gene TRBJ2-3; TRBD1 aligns across 11 bases. There are 14 residues in the CDR3. V lost 5 bases to trimming and J lost 3 bases; unmatched junction nucleotides: 4. Germline CDR1 reads SQVTM; CDR2 reads ANQGSEA. The CDR3 DNA follows: TGCAGCGTTCATGGACAGGGGGCAACAGATACGCAGTATTTT. Protein product: CSVHGQGATDTQYF.

The CDR3 region has the DNA TGTGCCAGCAGCATCATGGGGGCAGTGAACACTGAAGCTTTCTTT. Amino acids: CASSIMGAVNTEAFF. The chain carries TRBV7-9 and TRBJ1-1, with a possible D match to TRBD1 (6 bases). The CDR3 extends over 15 amino acids. V was shortened by 5 bases and J by 0 bases, with 13 bases between the two germline ends. Germline loops: CDR1 SEHNR, CDR2 FQNEAQ (reference sequence).

Comments on this clonotype: The germline gene is not matched at one end of the junction; a read error may be the cause. The chain uses TRBV4-3 and TRBJ1-1; TRBD1 might be the D (6 bases). The CDR3 has 14 amino acids. Germline CDR1 LGHNA, CDR2 YSLEER. The CDR3: CARSQGGGPTEAFF. CDR3 DNA: TGCGCCAGAAGCCAAGGGGGGGGGCCCACTGAAGCTTTCTTT.

The sample holds many counts of this clonotype. CDR3 bases: TGCGCCAGCGGGCGGGGGGGCGTCTATGAGCAGTTCTTC. Its translation: CASGRGGVYEQFF. The genes are TRBV4-1 and TRBJ2-1, with 9 positions matching TRBD2. Germline assignment: CDR1 MGHRA and CDR2 YSYEKL. The CDR3 covers 13 residues. The trim removed 8 bases at V and 8 bases at J, leaving 7 bases unmatched.

The table lists this clonotype with a few counts. The chain couples TRBV10-3 to TRBJ1-2; 7 positions agree with TRBD1. Trimming at V came to 0 bases and at J to 4 bases, leaving 11 bases not matched to a gene. Germline V gives CDR1 ENHRY, CDR2 SYGVKD. The CDR3 is 17 amino acids. The CDR3 loop is CAISESFMTGYGYGYTF. The CDR3 DNA sequence: TGTGCCATCAGTGAGTCGTTTATGACAGGGTATGGCTATGGCTACACCTTC.

This clonotype was found a few times. The rearrangement joins TRBV25-1 to TRBJ1-1, with D possibly TRBD1 on 5 matching bases. Germline V gives CDR1 MGHDK, CDR2 SYGVNS. This CDR3 has 13 residues. Trimming pared 3 bases from V and 5 bases from J, leaving 10 bases between. The CDR3 bases are TGTGCCAGCAGTGAGGCAGGGAGGACTGAAGCTTTCTTT. It encodes CASSEAGRTEAFF.

This clonotype has only a few counts. The rearrangement joins TRBV19 to TRBJ1-5; D not resolved. Per germline, CDR1 LNHDA and CDR2 SQIVND (reference sequence). This CDR3 region has 13 residues. Deletions cut 0 bases from V and 6 bases from J, with 6 bases between. The CDR3 bases are TGTGCCAGTAGTATAGATCGTGGTCAGCCCCAGCATTTT. Protein product: CASSIDRGQPQHF.

This chain links TRBV20-1 with TRBJ2-7, with D unresolved. CDR1 and CDR2 (germline): DFQATT, SNEGSKA (reference sequence). With 3 bases removed from V and 3 bases from J, the gap between germline ends came to 15 bases. This CDR3 contains 14 residues. The CDR3 bases are TGCAGTGCTAGGCCTCTGACATCGAACTACGAGCAGTACTTC. This translates into CSARPLTSNYEQYF.

The rearrangement joins TRBV24-1 to TRBJ2-1, with TRBD1 identical over 9 bases. Germline V gives CDR1 KGHDR, CDR2 SFDVKD. CDR3 length: 15 amino acids. Unmatched junction bases numbered 12, after V lost 3 bases and J lost 13 bases. In DNA form, the CDR3 reads TGTGCCACCAGTGATCCCGGGACAGGGTACAGGGACCAGTTCTTC. Translating gives CATSDPGTGYRDQFF.

The rearrangement links TRBV2 to TRBJ2-3; D may be TRBD1 (6 bases). In germline, CDR1 is SNHLY, CDR2 FYNNEI. The CDR3 has 14 residues. The germline V and J ends were trimmed by 7 bases and 1 base, with 12 bases remaining between them. The CDR3 is CASKKDSGTDTQYF. CDR3 nucleotide sequence: TGTGCCAGCAAAAAGGACAGCGGCACAGATACGCAGTATTTT.

This clonotype was picked up a small number of times. CDR3 in DNA: TGTGCCAGCAGCCAACGGAGCAGCACAGATACGCAGTATTTT. Translation: CASSQRSSTDTQYF. The chain has TRBV14 and TRBJ2-3; D is ambiguous. V lost 2 bases and J 0 bases, leaving 6 bases between the germline ends. This CDR3 has 14 amino acids. Germline V gene data show CDR1 as SGHDN and CDR2 as FVKESK.

The chain carries TRBV10-2 and TRBJ2-7; no firm D call. CDR3 length equals 13 residues. Per the germline V gene, CDR1 is WSHSY and CDR2 is SAAADI. Trimming cost V 0 bases and J 3 bases, with 6 bases left between them. The CDR3 DNA reads TGCGCCAGCAGTGAGTCGACGGACTACGAGCAGTACTTC. Translating gives CASSESTDYEQYF.

A remark on this clonotype: Being one base from a much bigger clone, this may be a read error. The V call is TRBV5-6, the J call TRBJ2-7; D is perhaps TRBD2 (7 bases). The V gene's germline CDR1 is SGHDT and CDR2 YYEEEE. The CDR3 contains 15 residues. The CDR3 sequence: CASSPGGGGSCEQYF. The CDR3 nucleotides are TGTGCCAGCAGCCCCGGGGGCGGGGGCTCCTGCGAGCAGTACTTC.

This clonotype was seen a few times. In DNA form, the CDR3 reads TGTGCCATCAGTTTCACAGGGGAGAACACTGAAGCTTTCTTT. Its translation is CAISFTGENTEAFF. V and J are TRBV10-3 and TRBJ1-1, with 7 bases matching TRBD1. The CDR3 has 14 amino acids. Germline V gives CDR1 ENHRY, CDR2 SYGVKD. After removal of 5 bases from V and 1 base from J, the junction contained 4 bases not matched to a gene.

The sample holds a few counts of this clonotype. The genes are TRBV29-1 and TRBJ2-1; no clear D. The CDR3 has 12 amino acids. Trimming removed 4 bases from V and 10 bases from J, with 14 bases in between. Looked up from germline, CDR1 is SQVTM and CDR2 is ANQGSEA. In nucleotides, the CDR3 is TGCAGCGTTGGTTGGTCCGCGAGGGAGCAGTTCTTC. Translated: CSVGWSAREQFF.

This chain links TRBV10-3 with TRBJ1-5; 7 bases are a match to TRBD1. CDR1 ENHRY and CDR2 SYGVKD come from the germline V gene. There are 13 residues in the CDR3. The J segment lost 6 bases and the V segment lost 4 bases, leaving 3 bases of the junction unmatched. The CDR3 DNA reads TGTGCCATCAGTGCGACAGGGTTTCAGCCCCAGCATTTT. It specifies CAISATGFQPQHF.

The J gene is TRBJ2-2, the V gene TRBV20-1; TRBD2 matches at 8 bases. The CDR3 extends over 14 amino acids. Germline V gives CDR1 DFQATT, CDR2 SNEGSKA (reference sequence). The trim removed 3 bases at V and 7 bases at J, leaving 7 bases unmatched. CDR3 nucleotides: TGCAGTGCTAGGCCGGGACTAGTCCGCGGGGAGCTGTTTTTT. Translated: CSARPGLVRGELFF.

V and J are TRBV28 and TRBJ2-3, with TRBD2 identical over 7 bases. The CDR3 loop spans 14 amino acids. Germline V gene sequence: CDR1 MDHEN, CDR2 SYDVKM. Trimming cost V 2 bases and J 3 bases; bases outside gene matches: 2. CDR3 DNA sequence: TGTGCCAGCAGTTTAGTGCGGGAGACAGATACGCAGTATTTT. Translating gives CASSLVRETDTQYF.

The sample holds many counts of this clonotype. Since a much larger clone is just one base distant, this may be a read error. The chain has TRBV19 and TRBJ1-1, with a tentative D call TRBD1 (5 bases). CDR3 length: 15 amino acids. Germline-derived CDR1 and CDR2 are LNHDA and SQIVND (reference sequence). The DNA of the CDR3 is TGTGCCAGTAGTATACAGGGAGGAATGAACACTAAAGCTTTCTTT. Protein sequence: CASSIQGGMNTKAFF. The entire variable domain, with the rest obtained from reference TRBV19 and TRBJ1-1, is as follows: DGGITQSPKYLFRKEGQNVTLSCEQNLNHDAMYWYRQDPGQGLRLIYYSQIVNDFQKGDIAEGYSVSREKKESFPLTVTSAQKNPTAFYLCASSIQGGMNTKAFFGQGTRLTVV.

In this sample, this clonotype turned up many times. The CDR3 loop is CASSMERRNTEAFF. CDR3 coding DNA: TGTGCCAGTAGTATGGAGCGGAGAAACACTGAAGCTTTCTTT. V is TRBV19 and J is TRBJ1-1; no clear D. Trimming cost V 3 bases and J 2 bases, with 10 bases left between them. The germline V gene has CDR1 LNHDA and CDR2 SQIVND (reference sequence). The CDR3 totals 14 residues.

V is TRBV5-4 and J is TRBJ2-3, with D maybe TRBD1 (6 bases). Trimming removed 0 bases from V and 2 bases from J, with 10 bases in between. Germline CDR1 reads SGHNT; CDR2 reads YYREEE (reference sequence). The CDR3 consists of 15 residues. CDR3 nucleotide sequence: TGTGCCAGCAGCTTGGGGGGACACGACACAGATACGCAGTATTTT. Its protein product is CASSLGGHDTDTQYF.

V gene TRBV28 combines with J gene TRBJ2-5; 8 nucleotides match TRBD1. The trim removed 5 bases at V and 5 bases at J, leaving 7 bases unmatched. The CDR3 consists of 14 residues. From germline, CDR1 is MDHEN and CDR2 SYDVKM. The CDR3 reads CASSETGVRETQYF. As DNA, the CDR3 is TGTGCCAGCAGTGAGACAGGGGTTCGCGAGACCCAGTACTTC.

V gene TRBV20-1 combines with J gene TRBJ2-4; maybe TRBD1 (6 bases). This CDR3 contains 15 residues. Looked up from germline, CDR1 is DFQATT and CDR2 is SNEGSKA (reference sequence). Deletions cut 0 bases from V and 8 bases from J, with 17 bases between. The CDR3 spells CSARDFQGRGDIQYF. The CDR3 coding sequence is TGCAGTGCTAGAGATTTCCAGGGGAGAGGGGACATTCAGTACTTC.

This chain links TRBV11-2 with TRBJ2-3; 14 bases are shared with TRBD2. Germline V gives CDR1 SGHAT, CDR2 FQNNGV. There are 16 residues in the CDR3. V was pared by 10 bases and J by 3 bases, with 9 bases of the junction left unmatched. In nucleotides, the CDR3 is TGTGCCATTTCCGGGACTAGCGGGAGAAGGACAGATACGCAGTATTTT. Encoded protein: CAISGTSGRRTDTQYF.

V and J are TRBV10-3 and TRBJ2-7, with D perhaps assigned TRBD1 or TRBD2 (5 bases each). The germline V gene encodes CDR1 ENHRY and CDR2 SYGVKD. This CDR3 region has 16 residues. Deletions cut 8 bases from V and 1 base from J, with 21 bases between. The CDR3 region is CAISSGIGAKSYEQYF. The CDR3 bases are TGTGCCATCTCTTCGGGGATCGGGGCCAAGTCCTACGAGCAGTACTTC.

The J gene is TRBJ2-1, the V gene TRBV7-2; D remains ambiguous. The CDR3 extends over 13 amino acids. Per the germline V gene, CDR1 is SGHTA and CDR2 is FQGNSA. With 8 bases removed from V and 6 bases from J, the gap between germline ends came to 14 bases. CDR3 DNA sequence: TGTGCCAGCGCCCCCGCACCGAGCAATGAGCAGTTCTTC. Translated: CASAPAPSNEQFF. The variable domain in full, with the rest retrieved from reference TRBV7-2 and TRBJ2-1, is GAGVSQSPSNKVTEKGKDVELRCDPISGHTALYWYRQSLGQGLEFLIYFQGNSAPDKSGLPSDRFSAERTGGSVSTLTIQRTQQEDSAVYLCASAPAPSNEQFFGPGTRLTVL.